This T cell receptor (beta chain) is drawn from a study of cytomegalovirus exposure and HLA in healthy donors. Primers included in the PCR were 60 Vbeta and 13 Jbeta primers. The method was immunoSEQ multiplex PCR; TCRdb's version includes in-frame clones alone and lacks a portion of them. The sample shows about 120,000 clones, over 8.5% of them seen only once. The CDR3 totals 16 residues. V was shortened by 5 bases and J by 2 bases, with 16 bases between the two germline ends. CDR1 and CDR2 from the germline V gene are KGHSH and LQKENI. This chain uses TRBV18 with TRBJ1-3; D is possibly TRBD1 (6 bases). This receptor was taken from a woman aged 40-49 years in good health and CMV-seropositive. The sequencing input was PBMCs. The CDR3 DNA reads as TGTGCCAGCTCATCGTGGACAGCGCAGGCTGGAAACACCATATATTTT. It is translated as CASSSWTAQAGNTIYF.